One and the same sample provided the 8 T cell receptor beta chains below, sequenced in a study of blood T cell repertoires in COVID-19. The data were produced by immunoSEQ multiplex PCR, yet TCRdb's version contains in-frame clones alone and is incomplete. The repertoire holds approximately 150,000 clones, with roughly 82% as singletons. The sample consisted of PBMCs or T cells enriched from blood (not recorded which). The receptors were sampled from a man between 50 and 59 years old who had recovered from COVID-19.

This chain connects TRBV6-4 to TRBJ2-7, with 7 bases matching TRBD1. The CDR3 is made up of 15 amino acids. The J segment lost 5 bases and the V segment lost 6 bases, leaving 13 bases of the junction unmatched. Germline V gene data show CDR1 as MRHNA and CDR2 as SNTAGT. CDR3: CASRTPADRSDEQYF. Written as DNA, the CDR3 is TGTGCCAGCAGGACCCCGGCGGACAGGAGTGACGAGCAGTACTTC.

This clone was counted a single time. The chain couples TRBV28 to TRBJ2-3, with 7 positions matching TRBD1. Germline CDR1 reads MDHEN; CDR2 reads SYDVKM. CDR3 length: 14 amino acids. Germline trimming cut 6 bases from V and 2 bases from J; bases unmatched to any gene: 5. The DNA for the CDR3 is TGTGCCAGCAGGCCACAGGGGACCACAGATACGCAGTATTTT. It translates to CASRPQGTTDTQYF.

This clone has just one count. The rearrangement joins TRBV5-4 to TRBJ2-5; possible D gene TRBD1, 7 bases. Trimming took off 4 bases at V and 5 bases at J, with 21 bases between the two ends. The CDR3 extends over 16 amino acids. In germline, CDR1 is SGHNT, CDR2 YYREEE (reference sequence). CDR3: CASSLLVGAGGETQYF. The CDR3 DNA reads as TGTGCCAGCAGCCTTCTTGTGGGGGCAGGGGGGGAGACCCAGTACTTC.

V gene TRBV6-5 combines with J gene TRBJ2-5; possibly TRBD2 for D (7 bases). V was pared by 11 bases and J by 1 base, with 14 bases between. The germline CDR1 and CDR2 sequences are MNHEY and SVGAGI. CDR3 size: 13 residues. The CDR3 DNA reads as TGTGCCGGGGGGGGCAGGGTCCAAGAGACCCAGTACTTC. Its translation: CAGGGRVQETQYF.

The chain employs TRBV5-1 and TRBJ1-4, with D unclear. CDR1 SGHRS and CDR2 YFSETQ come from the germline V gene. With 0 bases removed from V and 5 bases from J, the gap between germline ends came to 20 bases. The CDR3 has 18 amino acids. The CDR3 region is CASSLAPMIGGLNEKLFF. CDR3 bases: TGCGCCAGCAGCTTGGCCCCCATGATCGGCGGCCTAAATGAAAAACTGTTTTTT.

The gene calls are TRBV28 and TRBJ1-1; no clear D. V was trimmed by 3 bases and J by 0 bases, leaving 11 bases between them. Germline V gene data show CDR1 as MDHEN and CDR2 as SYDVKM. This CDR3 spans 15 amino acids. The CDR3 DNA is TGTGCCAGCAGTTTGGCCGCGGTGATGAACACTGAAGCTTTCTTT. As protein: CASSLAAVMNTEAFF.

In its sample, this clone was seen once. The CDR3, as DNA: TGTGCCAGCAGCTACCCCCTTAGCGGGGGGGCCTACAATGAGCAGTTCTTC. This sequence encodes CASSYPLSGGAYNEQFF. The genes are TRBV7-9 and TRBJ2-1; TRBD2 agrees at 11 bases. The CDR3 is made up of 17 amino acids. Germline CDR1 and CDR2: SEHNR and FQNEAQ (reference sequence). The junction had 7 bases not matched to a gene; V was cut back by 4 bases and J by 2 bases.

The CDR3 DNA reads TGTGCCAGTAGTATAGATGCAGACCCGTCGGGTTCACCCCTCCACTTT. It specifies CASSIDADPSGSPLHF. This chain joins TRBV19 and TRBJ1-6; D gene uncertain. CDR3 length: 16 residues. Per the germline V gene, CDR1 is LNHDA and CDR2 is SQIVND (reference sequence). Trimming cost V 0 bases and J 9 bases, with 15 bases left between them.